This record covers a single TCR beta chain. This CDR3 has 15 residues. Germline V gene lookup returns CDR1 SGHAT and CDR2 FQNNGV. With V trimmed by 6 bases and J by 4 bases, 9 bases remained unmatched. The naive CD8 population came from CD45RO-negative cells selected for CCR7, without terminally differentiated effector memory CD45RA+ cells. This sample is drawn from a study of shared clonotypes between healthy human individuals. Some clones are missing from TCRdb's copy, which holds only in-frame ones; the method was immunoSEQ multiplex PCR. This sample has roughly 1,800,000 clones, with 85% to 95% found just once.

Input material: naive CD8+ T cells sorted from blood. V is TRBV11-2 and J is TRBJ2-1, with 7 nucleotides matching TRBD1. The receptor's source is a man between 18 and 29 years old in good health. This CDR3 reads CASSFWDSNYNEQFF. CDR3 nucleotide sequence: TGTGCCAGCAGTTTCTGGGACAGCAATTACAATGAGCAGTTCTTC. Based on the CDR3 plus reference TRBV11-2 and TRBJ2-1, the full variable domain is EAGVAQSPRYKIIEKRQSVAFWCNPISGHATLYWYQQILGQGPKLLIQFQNNGVVDDSQLPKDRFSAERLKGVDSTLKIQPAKLEDSAVYLCASSFWDSNYNEQFFGPGTRLTVL.